The sequence of this TCR beta chain was determined in a study of blood T cell repertoires in COVID-19. With respect to this clone: This CDR3 is also generated by other DNA sequences in the sample.

The CDR3 loop spans 13 amino acids. V lost 6 bases and J 4 bases, leaving 7 bases between the germline ends. CDR1 and CDR2 (germline): SNHLY, FYNNEI. Profiled with immunoSEQ multiplex PCR; TCRdb holds only in-frame clones, not every one. The sample lists 300,000 to 400,000 clones, about nine tenths occurring once. The chain joins TRBV2 to TRBJ1-6; tentative D call: TRBD1 (6 bases). Sequences were obtained from peripheral blood. The sequence came from a man in his forties or fifties with active or convalescent COVID-19. The CDR3 here is CASSQGYNSPLHF. The CDR3 DNA is TGTGCCAGCAGCCAGGGGTATAATTCACCCCTCCACTTT. Full variable domain (outside the CDR3, taken from reference TRBV2 and TRBJ1-6): EPEVTQTPSHQVTQMGQEVILRCVPISNHLYFYWYRQILGQKVEFLVSFYNNEISEKSEIFDDQFSVERPDGSNFTLKIRSTKLEDSAMYFCASSQGYNSPLHFGNGTRLTVT.